Sequencing of this T cell receptor (beta chain) was carried out in a study of T cell changes during pregnancy in multiple sclerosis. TCRdb's copy holds only in-frame clones and misses some; the assay was immunoSEQ multiplex PCR. Of under 45,000 clones in the sample, 80% to 95% were seen once. In germline, CDR1 is MNHEY, CDR2 SVGAGI. V gave up 7 bases and J gave up 2 bases; unmatched junction bases: 5. The CDR3 runs 14 residues. This receptor was taken from a female donor with multiple sclerosis, enrolled in a pregnancy study. The V gene is TRBV6-5, the J gene TRBJ2-7; 10 bases agree with TRBD1. The source material was CD4+ T cells from peripheral blood mononuclear cells, sampled in the first trimester of pregnancy. CDR3 amino acids: CASTRTGGTYEQYF. CDR3 bases: TGTGCCAGCACCCGGACAGGGGGAACCTACGAGCAGTACTTC.